This T cell receptor beta chain originates from a study of shared clonotypes between healthy human individuals. General study results and limits: The represented genetic and exposure-history diversity was limited by the small number of donors. Among donors, the sharing of clonotypes was expected to be influenced by sequencing depth. Memory subsets generally showed lower estimated richness than naive subsets.

Germline V lookup: CDR1 MNHNY, CDR2 SVGAGI (reference sequence). V trimming: 5 bases; J trimming: 5 bases; junction bases outside the gene matches: 5. This CDR3 contains 13 residues. In the case of this clone: Its target is unknown. Other DNA variants within this sample encode the same CDR3.

The table came from immunoSEQ multiplex PCR; TCRdb's copy has only in-frame clones and leaves some out. The sample records roughly 2.5 million clones, more than 80% being singletons. This TCR was recovered from a man younger than 35 in good health. The sequenced sample consisted of naive CD4+ T cells sorted from blood. As to subset: CD45RA+ positively selected. The genes are TRBV6-6 and TRBJ2-5, with 7 bases lining up with TRBD2. The CDR3 protein is CASSTGGGETQYF. The CDR3 DNA sequence: TGTGCCAGCAGTACCGGGGGAGGGGAGACCCAGTACTTC.